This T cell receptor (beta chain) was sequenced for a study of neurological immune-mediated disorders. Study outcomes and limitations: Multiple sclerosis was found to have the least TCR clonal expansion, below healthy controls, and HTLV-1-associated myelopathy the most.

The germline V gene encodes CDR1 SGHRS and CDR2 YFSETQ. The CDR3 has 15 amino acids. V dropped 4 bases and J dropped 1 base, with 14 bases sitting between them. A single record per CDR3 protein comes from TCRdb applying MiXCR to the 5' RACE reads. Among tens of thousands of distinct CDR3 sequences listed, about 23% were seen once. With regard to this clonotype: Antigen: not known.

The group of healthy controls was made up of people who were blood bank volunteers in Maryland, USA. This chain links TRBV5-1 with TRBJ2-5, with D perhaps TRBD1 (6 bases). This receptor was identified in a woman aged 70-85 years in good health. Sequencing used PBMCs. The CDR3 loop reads CASSIPTGLQETQYF. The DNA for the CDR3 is TGCGCCAGCAGCATCCCGACAGGACTCCAAGAGACCCAGTACTTC.